This T cell receptor (beta chain) appears in the sequencing data of a study of blood T cell repertoires in COVID-19. Overall study context: PBMCs, B-cell-depleted T cells, or T cells provided the cDNA or gDNA that made up the material.

With 7 bases removed from V and 2 bases from J, the gap between germline ends came to 12 bases. CDR3 length: 13 residues. The V gene's germline CDR1 is SQVTM and CDR2 ANQGSEA. As processed by the authors: From reference gene primer amplification, estimates of nucleated cell counts were derived. The method was immunoSEQ multiplex PCR; TCRdb's version includes in-frame clones alone and lacks a portion of them. V, J and clone size derive from that table, while D and trimming were established from the DNA sequence. Here the sample spans roughly 200,000 clones, 75% to 85% being singletons. Donors of Cohort 3 who recovered were those that had two negative PCRs, clearance, or symptom resolution.

The sequence derives from a middle-aged man who had recovered from COVID-19. Sequencing was done on a sample of PBMCs or T cells enriched from blood (not recorded which). The chain is built from TRBV29-1 and TRBJ1-3; D unclear. Here the CDR3 reads CSGKSVTGNTIYF. Written as DNA, the CDR3 is TGCAGCGGAAAATCGGTAACTGGAAACACCATATATTTT. Full variable domain (rest looked up from reference TRBV29-1 and TRBJ1-3): SAVISQKPSRDICQRGTSLTIQCQVDSQVTMMFWYRQQPGQSLTLIATANQGSEATYESGFVIDKFPISRPNLTFSTLTVSNMSPEDSSIYLCSGKSVTGNTIYFGEGSWLTVV.